This TCR beta chain was sequenced during a study of blood T cell repertoires in COVID-19. Original methodology: It was from reference gene primer amplification that nucleated cell counts were estimated. The assay was immunoSEQ multiplex PCR, and TCRdb's table has in-frame clones only and misses some. V, J and clone size are taken as reported in that table, and D and trimming were inferred from the DNA itself. The data hold roughly 30,000 clones, with more than 70% observed a single time. The length of the CDR3 is 15 residues. The germline V gene has CDR1 SEHNR and CDR2 FQNEAQ (reference sequence). V was clipped by 0 bases and J by 2 bases; unmatched bases: 1. This clone has just a few counts.

This sequence originates from a man older than 75 with active COVID-19. The specimen sequenced was peripheral blood. This sequence joins TRBV7-9 and TRBJ2-5, with 9 nucleotides matching TRBD1. This chain's CDR3 is CASSLATGGQETQYF. CDR3 DNA: TGTGCCAGCAGCTTAGCGACAGGGGGACAAGAGACCCAGTACTTC.